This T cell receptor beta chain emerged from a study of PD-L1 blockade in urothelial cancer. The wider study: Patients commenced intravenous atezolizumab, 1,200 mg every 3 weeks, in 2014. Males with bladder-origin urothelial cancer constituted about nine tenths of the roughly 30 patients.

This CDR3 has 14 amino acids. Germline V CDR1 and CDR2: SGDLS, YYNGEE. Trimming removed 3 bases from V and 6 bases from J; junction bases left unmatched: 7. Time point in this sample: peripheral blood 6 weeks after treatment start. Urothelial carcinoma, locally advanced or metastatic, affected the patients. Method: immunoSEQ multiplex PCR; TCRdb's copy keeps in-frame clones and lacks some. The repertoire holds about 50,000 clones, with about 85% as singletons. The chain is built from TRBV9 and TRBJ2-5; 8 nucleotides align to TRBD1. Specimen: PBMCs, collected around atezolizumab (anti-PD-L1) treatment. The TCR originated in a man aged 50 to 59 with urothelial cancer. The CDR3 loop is CASSEGQGAKTQYF. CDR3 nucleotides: TGTGCCAGCAGCGAAGGACAGGGTGCGAAGACCCAGTACTTC.